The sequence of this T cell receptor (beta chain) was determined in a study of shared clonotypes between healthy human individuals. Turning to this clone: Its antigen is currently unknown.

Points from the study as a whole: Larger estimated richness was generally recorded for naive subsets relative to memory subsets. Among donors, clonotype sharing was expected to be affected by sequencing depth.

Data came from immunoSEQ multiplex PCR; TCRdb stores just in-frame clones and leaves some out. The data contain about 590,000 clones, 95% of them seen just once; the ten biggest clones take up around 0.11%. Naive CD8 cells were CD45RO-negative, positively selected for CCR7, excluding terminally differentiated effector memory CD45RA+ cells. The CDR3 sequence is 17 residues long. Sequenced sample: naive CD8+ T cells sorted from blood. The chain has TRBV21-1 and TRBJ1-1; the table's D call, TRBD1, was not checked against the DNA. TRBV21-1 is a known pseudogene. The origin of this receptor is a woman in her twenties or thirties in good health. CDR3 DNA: TGTGCCAGCAGCAAAGAGGGTCAGGGGCCCGTGAACACTGAAGCTTTCTTT. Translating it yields CASSKEGQGPVNTEAFF.